The clone carrying this T cell receptor beta chain was observed at least ten times. TCRdb analysed the 5' RACE reads with MiXCR anew, one entry per CDR3 protein. The sample lists approximately 52,000 distinct CDR3 sequences; around 8% were seen once. The record originates from a study of early T cells in non-severe SARS-CoV-2 infection. The CDR3 has 15 amino acids. CDR1 and CDR2 (germline): SGHTA, FQGNSA. The V gene end was trimmed by 6 bases and the J gene end by 4 bases; junction bases not matched to a gene: 8. This receptor was taken from an adult who was a healthcare worker with PCR-confirmed SARS-CoV-2 infection or an uninfected control (not recorded which). The chain uses TRBV7-2 and TRBJ1-4, with 7 positions matching TRBD1. The sample consisted of whole blood. CDR3 in amino acids: CASRPPGQSNEKLFF. The CDR3, as DNA: TGTGCCAGCAGACCTCCGGGACAGAGTAATGAAAAACTGTTTTTT.